This record covers a single T cell receptor (beta chain). The identical CDR3 is also encoded by other nucleotide sequences in the sample. This sample was included in a study of cytomegalovirus exposure and HLA in healthy donors. PCR was performed using 60 Vbeta and 13 Jbeta primers. Original data processing: As a later analysis found, there were 78 million or so unique TCR beta chains, of which roughly 11 million were shared. The protocol was immunoSEQ multiplex PCR, while the TCRdb copy is restricted to in-frame clones and leaves out a portion. That table furnishes V, J and clone size, whereas the DNA furnished D and trimming. The sample consists of about 150,000 clones, roughly 80% of them appearing once. Trimming cost V 4 bases and J 5 bases, with 9 bases left between them. Germline-derived CDR1 and CDR2 are MNHNS and SASEGT. The CDR3 runs to 12 residues.

This clonotype originated in a woman aged 50 to 60 in good health and CMV-seropositive. This chain joins TRBV6-1 and TRBJ2-7; D is possibly TRBD1 (5 bases). The sample taken for sequencing was PBMCs. The CDR3 loop is CASSVQGNEQYF. Written as DNA, the CDR3 is TGTGCCAGCAGTGTTCAGGGTAACGAGCAGTACTTC.